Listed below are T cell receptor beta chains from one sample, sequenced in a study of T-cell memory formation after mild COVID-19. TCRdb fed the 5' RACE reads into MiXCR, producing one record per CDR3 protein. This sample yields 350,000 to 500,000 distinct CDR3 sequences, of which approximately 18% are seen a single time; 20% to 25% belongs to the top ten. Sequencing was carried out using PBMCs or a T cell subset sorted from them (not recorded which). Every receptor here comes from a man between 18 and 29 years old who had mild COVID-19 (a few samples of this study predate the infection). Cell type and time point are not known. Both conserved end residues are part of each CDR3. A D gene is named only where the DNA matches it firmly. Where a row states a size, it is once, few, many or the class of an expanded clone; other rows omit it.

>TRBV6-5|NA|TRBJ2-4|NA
CASSPEGSGLAKNIQYF
TGTGCCAGCAGCCCCGAGGGTTCCGGACTAGCCAAAAACATTCAGTACTTC
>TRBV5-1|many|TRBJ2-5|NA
CASSPSPTNLQETQYF
TGCGCCAGCAGCCCTAGCCCGACCAATCTCCAAGAGACCCAGTACTTC
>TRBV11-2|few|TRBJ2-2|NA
CASGFSGPLTGELFF
TGTGCCAGCGGTTTTAGCGGACCTCTCACCGGGGAGCTGTTTTTT
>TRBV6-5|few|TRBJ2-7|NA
CASSYVFGTGWYEQYF
TGTGCCAGCAGTTACGTTTTCGGGACTGGATGGTACGAGCAGTACTTC
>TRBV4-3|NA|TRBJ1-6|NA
CASSPKQGRAPLHF
TGCGCCAGCAGCCCGAAACAGGGTCGGGCACCCCTCCACTTT
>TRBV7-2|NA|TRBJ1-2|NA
CASSLDGREDGYTF
TGTGCCAGCAGCTTAGATGGCAGGGAGGATGGCTACACCTTC
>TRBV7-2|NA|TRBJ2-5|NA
CASSLAPGVETQYF
TGTGCCAGCAGCTTAGCGCCAGGGGTTGAGACCCAGTACTTC
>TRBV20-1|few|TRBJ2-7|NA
CSAARAGALTYEQYF
TGCAGTGCTGCTAGAGCCGGGGCGCTCACCTACGAGCAGTACTTC
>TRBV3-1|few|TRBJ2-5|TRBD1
CASSQARGREGQYF
TGTGCCAGCAGCCAAGCCAGGGGGCGAGAGGGCCAGTACTTC
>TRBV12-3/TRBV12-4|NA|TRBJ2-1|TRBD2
CASSSTSGGVYNEQFF
TGTGCCAGCAGCTCGACTAGCGGGGGGGTGTACAATGAGCAGTTCTTC
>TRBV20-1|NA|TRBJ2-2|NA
CSARPGDLGELFF
TGCAGTGCTAGACCGGGGGACCTCGGGGAGCTGTTTTTT
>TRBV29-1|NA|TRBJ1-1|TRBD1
CSGSQGRAFF
TGCAGCGGTTCACAGGGGAGAGCTTTCTTT
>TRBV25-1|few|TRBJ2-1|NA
CASSGSHLRNEQFF
TGTGCCAGCAGTGGAAGTCATCTGCGCAATGAGCAGTTCTTC
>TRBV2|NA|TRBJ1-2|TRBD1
CASRDRASPYGYTF
TGTGCCAGCAGGGACAGGGCCTCTCCCTATGGCTACACCTTC
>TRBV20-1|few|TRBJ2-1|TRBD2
CSAPRGEPSYNEQFF
TGCAGTGCCCCTCGGGGGGAGCCCTCCTACAATGAGCAGTTCTTC
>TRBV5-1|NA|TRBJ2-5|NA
CASSLSGDPGETQYF
TGCGCCAGCAGCCTGTCAGGGGATCCGGGAGAGACCCAGTACTTC
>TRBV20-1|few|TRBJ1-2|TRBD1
CSALRQGGDGYTF
TGCAGTGCCCTAAGACAGGGAGGGGATGGCTACACCTTC
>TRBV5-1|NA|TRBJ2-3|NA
CASRFFADTQYF
TGCGCCAGCAGATTCTTCGCAGATACGCAGTATTTT
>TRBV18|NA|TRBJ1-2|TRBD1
CASSPGQGEYGYTF
TGTGCCAGCTCACCAGGACAGGGCGAGTATGGCTACACCTTC
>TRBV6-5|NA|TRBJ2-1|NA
CASSYSSASRQFF
TGTGCCAGCAGTTACTCGTCCGCTAGCCGGCAGTTCTTC
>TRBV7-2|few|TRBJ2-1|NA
CASSYSRPYYNEQFF
TGTGCCAGCAGCTACAGCCGCCCCTATTACAATGAGCAGTTCTTC
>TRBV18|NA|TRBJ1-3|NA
CASSPSTGPSSGNTIYF
TGTGCCAGCTCACCGTCGACAGGACCGAGCTCTGGAAACACCATATATTTT
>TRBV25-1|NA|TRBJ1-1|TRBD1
CASSESYRGTEAFF
TGTGCCAGCAGTGAATCTTACAGGGGCACTGAAGCTTTCTTT
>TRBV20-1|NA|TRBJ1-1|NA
CSARLATEAFF
TGCAGTGCTAGACTAGCCACTGAAGCTTTCTTT
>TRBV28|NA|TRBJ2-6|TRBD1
CASSLLGQGTSGANVLTF
TGTGCCAGCAGTTTATTGGGACAGGGGACTTCTGGGGCCAACGTCCTGACTTTC
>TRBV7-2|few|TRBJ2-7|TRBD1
CASSLAWTGSYEQYF
TGTGCCAGCAGCTTAGCTTGGACAGGGAGCTACGAGCAGTACTTC
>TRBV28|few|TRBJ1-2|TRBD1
CASSLTDPTGIGYTF
TGTGCCAGCAGTTTAACGGATCCGACAGGGATTGGCTACACCTTC
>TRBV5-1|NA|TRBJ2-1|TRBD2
CASSLRLAGNNEQFF
TGCGCCAGCAGCTTGCGACTAGCGGGGAACAATGAGCAGTTCTTC
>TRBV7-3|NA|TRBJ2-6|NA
CASSPQGGVFSGANVLTF
TGTGCCAGCAGCCCCCAGGGGGGCGTCTTCTCTGGGGCCAACGTCCTGACTTTC
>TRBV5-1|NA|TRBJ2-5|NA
CASSRRHPQETQYF
TGCGCCAGCAGCAGGCGGCATCCCCAAGAGACCCAGTACTTC
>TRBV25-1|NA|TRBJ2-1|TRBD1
CASRALGQEPSNEQFF
TGTGCCAGCAGGGCGTTGGGACAGGAGCCGAGTAATGAGCAGTTCTTC
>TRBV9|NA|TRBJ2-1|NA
CASSVGTNEQFF
TGTGCCAGCAGCGTAGGTACGAATGAGCAGTTCTTC
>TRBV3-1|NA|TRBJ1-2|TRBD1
CASSHRTGIGGYTF
TGTGCCAGCAGCCACCGGACAGGGATCGGTGGCTACACCTTC
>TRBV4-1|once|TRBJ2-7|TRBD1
CASSQDGTGGGEQYF
TGCGCCAGCAGCCAAGACGGGACAGGGGGAGGCGAGCAGTACTTC
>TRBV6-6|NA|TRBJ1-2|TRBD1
CASKESRGQGYGYTF
TGTGCCAGCAAAGAGAGTAGGGGGCAGGGTTATGGCTACACCTTC
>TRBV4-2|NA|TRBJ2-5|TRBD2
CASSQDLGRGEETQYF
TGTGCCAGCAGCCAAGATCTAGGTCGGGGGGAAGAGACCCAGTACTTC
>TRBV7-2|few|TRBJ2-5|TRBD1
CASRGVESGQGQETQYF
TGTGCCAGCCGAGGTGTCGAATCGGGACAGGGGCAAGAGACCCAGTACTTC
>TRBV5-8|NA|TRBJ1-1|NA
CASSLVFRGYLLNTEAFF
TGTGCCAGCAGCTTGGTCTTTAGGGGCTACCTCCTGAACACTGAAGCTTTCTTT
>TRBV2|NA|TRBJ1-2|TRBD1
CASSEFGQGGGYTF
TGTGCCAGCAGTGAGTTCGGACAGGGAGGTGGCTACACCTTC
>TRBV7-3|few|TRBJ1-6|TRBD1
CASSLGGGQTNSPLHF
TGTGCCAGCAGCTTAGGGGGGGGACAGACGAATTCACCCCTCCACTTT
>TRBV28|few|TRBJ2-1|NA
CASSFMPDTYNEQFF
TGTGCCAGCAGTTTCATGCCCGACACCTACAATGAGCAGTTCTTC
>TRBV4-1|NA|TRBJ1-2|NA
CASSEMAGYTF
TGCGCCAGCAGCGAAATGGCTGGCTACACCTTC
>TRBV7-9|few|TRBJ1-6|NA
CASHGNSPLHF
TGTGCCAGCCACGGTAATTCACCCCTCCACTTT
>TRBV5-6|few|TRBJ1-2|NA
CASSLRSENYGYTF
TGTGCCAGCAGCTTGAGGTCGGAGAACTATGGCTACACCTTC
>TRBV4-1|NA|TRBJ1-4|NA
CASRVATNEKLFF
TGCGCCAGCAGGGTAGCAACTAATGAAAAACTGTTTTTT
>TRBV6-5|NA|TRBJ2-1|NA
CASSRDYSYNEQFF
TGTGCCAGCAGCCGCGACTACTCCTACAATGAGCAGTTCTTC